These T cell receptor beta chains were read from a single sample in a study of control samples from healthy donors and cancer patients. The data were produced by immunoSEQ multiplex PCR, yet TCRdb's version contains in-frame clones alone and is incomplete. The sample yields roughly 52,000 clones, around 97% seen once. Sequencing was performed on blood. Receptors originate from a woman in her twenties or thirties in good health. Each CDR3 is given with its conserved first and last residue. The D gene is left open where the match is weak. Not all rows give a size; the values are once, few, many and, for expanded clones, a class.

V gene,clone size,D gene,J gene,CDR3 protein,CDR3 DNA
TRBV27,.,.,TRBJ2-1,CASWRDHNEQFF,TGTGCCAGCTGGCGGGACCACAATGAGCAGTTCTTC
TRBV6-1,.,TRBD2,TRBJ2-7,CASSEGTILYEQYF,TGTGCCAGCAGTGAGGGGACTATCCTATACGAGCAGTACTTC
TRBV3-1/TRBV3-2,.,.,TRBJ2-1,CASSQVGDAGNEQFF,TGTGCCAGCAGCCAGGTAGGGGATGCGGGGAATGAGCAGTTCTTC
TRBV1,.,.,TRBJ1-1,CTSSQNAKWAANTEAFF,TGCACCAGCAGCCAAAATGCAAAATGGGCAGCGAACACTGAAGCTTTCTTT
TRBV19,.,.,TRBJ2-1,CASSLQTGYEQFF,TGTGCCAGTAGTCTACAAACAGGGTATGAGCAGTTCTTC
TRBV5-4,.,.,TRBJ2-1,CASSLAGMGLEGGRNEQFF,TGTGCCAGCAGCTTGGCGGGGATGGGCCTCGAGGGGGGGAGAAATGAGCAGTTCTTC
TRBV14,.,TRBD1,TRBJ1-2,CASSHTRTGHYGYTF,TGTGCCAGCAGCCATACTCGGACAGGGCACTATGGCTACACCTTC
TRBV6-1,once,TRBD2,TRBJ2-1,CASSEPASGRRRYEQFF,TGTGCCAGCAGTGAACCGGCTAGCGGGAGGCGGCGGTATGAGCAGTTCTTC
TRBV15,.,TRBD2,TRBJ2-1,CATSRDLAGAVEQFF,TGTGCCACCAGCAGAGATCTGGCGGGAGCGGTTGAGCAGTTCTTC
TRBV25-1,.,.,TRBJ2-7,CASSGLDTTSYEQYF,TGTGCCAGCAGTGGCCTCGACACGACCTCCTACGAGCAGTACTTC
TRBV18,.,.,TRBJ2-6,CASSPTGTGANVLTF,TGTGCCAGCTCACCAACCGGGACTGGGGCCAACGTCCTGACTTTC
TRBV11-2,.,.,TRBJ2-5,CASSLLRQSETQYF,TGTGCCAGCAGCTTACTCCGACAGTCGGAGACCCAGTACTTC
TRBV2,.,.,TRBJ2-7,CASRSYSYEQYF,TGTGCCAGCAGGAGTTACTCCTACGAGCAGTACTTC
TRBV6-5,once,.,TRBJ1-1,CASSYPSRGGPGEAFF,TGTGCCAGCAGTTACCCCAGTCGCGGGGGGCCGGGGGAAGCTTTCTTT
TRBV21-1,once,.,TRBJ1-3,CVSSKRSRGPDSGNTIYF,TGTGTCAGCAGCAAACGATCTAGGGGCCCTGACTCTGGAAACACCATATATTTT
TRBV28,.,TRBD1,TRBJ1-5,CASGHSGVRGGNQPQHF,TGTGCCAGCGGACACAGTGGTGTCAGGGGGGGCAATCAGCCCCAGCATTTT
TRBV7-2,.,.,TRBJ2-1,CASSLGLNNEQFF,TGTGCCAGCAGCTTGGGGCTGAACAATGAGCAGTTCTTC
TRBV28,.,.,TRBJ2-5,CASSPGTVRTQYF,TGTGCCAGCAGTCCCGGGACTGTACGGACCCAGTACTTC
TRBV5-8,.,TRBD1,TRBJ2-2,CASRATGTGPTGELFF,TGTGCCAGCAGAGCGACCGGGACAGGGCCCACCGGGGAGCTGTTTTTT
TRBV7-9,.,.,TRBJ2-1,CASSLGQSPYNEQFF,TGTGCCAGCAGCTTAGGGCAGTCCCCCTACAATGAGCAGTTCTTC
TRBV7-9,.,.,TRBJ1-2,CASSFTGNYGYTF,TGTGCCAGCAGCTTTACGGGGAACTATGGCTACACCTTC
TRBV29-1,.,TRBD1,TRBJ1-1,CSAGQGNTEAFF,TGCAGCGCTGGACAGGGGAACACTGAAGCTTTCTTT
TRBV7-8,.,.,TRBJ2-1,CASGSSEGSYNEQFF,TGTGCCAGTGGCTCTAGCGAGGGCTCCTACAATGAGCAGTTCTTC
TRBV11-1,.,.,TRBJ2-4,CASSLGQENIQYF,TGTGCCAGCAGCTTAGGACAGGAAAACATTCAGTACTTC
TRBV15,.,.,TRBJ2-1,CATSRDRAVGEQFF,TGTGCCACCAGCAGAGATAGGGCGGTGGGTGAGCAGTTCTTC
TRBV5-1,.,TRBD2,TRBJ2-7,CASSRGVLAGVAASYEQYF,TGCGCCAGCAGCCGAGGCGTACTAGCGGGGGTGGCGGCCTCCTACGAGCAGTACTTC
TRBV7-6,.,.,TRBJ2-3,CASRGSSGSTDTQYF,TGTGCCAGCAGAGGTTCAAGCGGAAGCACAGATACGCAGTATTTT
TRBV7-6,.,TRBD2,TRBJ2-7,CASSFSSGRPGEQYF,TGTGCCAGCAGCTTTAGTAGCGGGAGGCCGGGGGAGCAGTACTTC
TRBV6-5,.,TRBD2,TRBJ2-3,CASRRPSGPDTQYF,TGTGCCAGCAGGCGGCCTAGCGGGCCAGATACGCAGTATTTT
TRBV7-2,.,TRBD2,TRBJ2-3,CASSPKGLGTDTQYF,TGTGCCAGCAGCCCAAAGGGACTAGGTACAGATACGCAGTATTTT
TRBV28,.,.,TRBJ2-7,CASSWREAYEQYF,TGTGCCAGCAGTTGGAGGGAGGCATACGAGCAGTACTTC
TRBV6-2/TRBV6-3,.,.,TRBJ2-2,CASSYLEGTGELFF,TGTGCCAGCAGTTACCTAGAGGGCACCGGGGAGCTGTTTTTT
TRBV27,.,.,TRBJ1-1,CASSFSSMNTEAFF,TGTGCCAGCAGTTTTTCCAGCATGAACACTGAAGCTTTCTTT
TRBV27,.,.,TRBJ1-4,CASSIDIGANEKLFF,TGTGCCAGCAGCATCGACATAGGAGCTAATGAAAAACTGTTTTTT
TRBV5-1,.,TRBD2,TRBJ2-2,CARAAAGGTGELFF,TGCGCCCGCGCCGCGGCGGGGGGAACCGGGGAGCTGTTTTTT
TRBV6-5,.,TRBD1,TRBJ1-2,CASTFDRGRGYTF,TGTGCCAGCACCTTCGACAGGGGAAGAGGCTACACCTTC
TRBV3-1/TRBV3-2,.,.,TRBJ2-3,CASSLEVPGDTQYF,TGTGCCAGCAGTCTTGAGGTCCCTGGAGATACGCAGTATTTT
TRBV19,.,TRBD1,TRBJ2-1,CASRTGTGYNEQFF,TGTGCCAGTAGGACAGGGACAGGATACAATGAGCAGTTCTTC
TRBV27,once,TRBD1,TRBJ2-3,CASRETGLTDTQYF,TGTGCCAGCAGGGAGACAGGGCTCACAGATACGCAGTATTTT
TRBV2,.,.,TRBJ1-2,CATRYTSGGYTF,TGTGCCACCAGGTACACCTCTGGGGGCTACACCTTC
TRBV19,.,TRBD2,TRBJ2-2,CACCIGSGLAGGKGTGELFF,TGTGCCTGTTGTATAGGCTCGGGACTAGCGGGAGGAAAGGGGACCGGGGAGCTGTTTTTT
TRBV7-9,.,.,TRBJ2-5,CASSLHGEETQYF,TGTGCCAGCAGCTTGCACGGGGAAGAGACCCAGTACTTC
TRBV19,.,TRBD1,TRBJ2-3,CASSEQGTGTDTQYF,TGTGCCAGTAGTGAACAGGGGACGGGCACAGATACGCAGTATTTT
TRBV27,.,.,TRBJ1-5,CASSVGGSNQPQHF,TGTGCCAGCAGTGTCGGGGGAAGCAATCAGCCCCAGCATTTT
TRBV6-5,.,.,TRBJ2-7,CASKLMDIHEQYF,TGTGCCAGCAAGCTAATGGACATCCACGAGCAGTACTTC
TRBV6-6,.,.,TRBJ1-1,CASSYAQVEAFF,TGTGCCAGCAGTTACGCGCAGGTCGAAGCTTTCTTT
TRBV24-1,.,.,TRBJ2-7,CATSDLPGPPYEQYF,TGTGCCACCAGTGATCTGCCGGGGCCGCCCTACGAGCAGTACTTC
TRBV15,.,.,TRBJ2-3,CATSRDVTDTQYF,TGTGCCACCAGCAGGGATGTGACTGATACGCAGTATTTT
TRBV2,once,.,TRBJ1-4,CASSEAVGIHNEKLFF,TGTGCCAGCAGTGAAGCTGTGGGGATCCATAATGAAAAACTGTTTTTT
TRBV4-2,.,TRBD1,TRBJ1-4,CASSLLDRGANEKLFF,TGTGCCAGCAGCCTTTTAGACAGGGGCGCTAATGAAAAACTGTTTTTT
TRBV20-1,.,TRBD2,TRBJ2-2,CSASAGGPPGELFF,TGCAGTGCTAGTGCGGGAGGGCCTCCCGGGGAGCTGTTTTTT
TRBV28,.,TRBD1,TRBJ1-5,CASSLMDRGPQPQHF,TGTGCCAGCAGTTTAATGGACAGGGGGCCTCAGCCCCAGCATTTT